Sequencing of this T cell receptor beta chain was carried out in a study of T cell responses to AZD1222 COVID-19 vaccine. Trimming at V came to 3 bases and at J to 9 bases, leaving 4 bases not matched to a gene. Germline values: CDR1 MDHEN, CDR2 SYDVKM. The length of the CDR3 is 13 residues. Turning to this clone: Its antigen remains unidentified.

Measured with immunoSEQ multiplex PCR; TCRdb has only the in-frame clones, and not every one. Of 90,000 to 100,000 clones in the sample, roughly 85% are singletons; the top ten hold around 3.2%. Study findings and constraints: The study identified only five or six AZD1222 recipients as seropositive at baseline.

The source was peripheral blood, collected on day 0 of AZD1222 vaccination. The TCR sequence derives from an adult in good health. The rearrangement joins TRBV28 to TRBJ1-4; the match to TRBD1 covers 7 bases. CDR3 in DNA: TGTGCCAGCAGTTTGGGGACAGCGAAAAAACTGTTTTTT. Translated: CASSLGTAKKLFF. Complete variable domain (other parts from reference TRBV28 and TRBJ1-4): DVKVTQSSRYLVKRTGEKVFLECVQDMDHENMFWYRQDPGLGLRLIYFSYDVKMKEKGDIPEGYSVSREKKERFSLILESASTNQTSMYLCASSLGTAKKLFFGSGTQLSVL.